One TCR beta chain is described in this entry. Antigen unknown. The CDR3 is made up of 18 amino acids. The V segment lost 6 bases and the J segment 5 bases; nucleotides outside the gene matches: 19. Germline CDR1 MNHEY, CDR2 SVGEGT. This sample is drawn from a study of blood T cells in healthy people across ages. General study findings and limits: Using unsorted PBMCs precluded a conclusive naive versus antigen-experienced comparison.

Through a sample-barcoded 5' primer and a J-beta primer mix, a second PCR was run for roughly 6 to 12 cycles. Carrying 12 random nucleotides, a template-switch adaptor labeled each individual cDNA molecule. MiXCR, applied by TCRdb to the 5' RACE reads, yields one record per CDR3 protein. The sample shows roughly 2 million distinct CDR3 sequences, 40% to 55% of them seen only once. Each sample yielded at least 6 million isolated PBMCs. This chain links TRBV6-2 or TRBV6-3 with TRBJ2-5, with 9 bases that match TRBD2. The receptor's source is a woman between 40 and 55 years old in good health. Sequences were obtained from blood. In DNA form, the CDR3 reads TGTGCCAGCAGCCAGGAACCGGGACTAGCAAGGGGTGTGGAGACCCAGTACTTC. It encodes CASSQEPGLARGVETQYF.